The present TCR beta chain was sequenced within a study of response to subunit inactivated influenza vaccine. This clonotype was picked up a small number of times. Each CDR3 protein is one row after TCRdb ran MiXCR on the RT-PCR reads. The sample includes about 800,000 distinct CDR3 sequences, approximately 21% of them seen just once. Trimming took 5 bases from V and 9 from J, leaving 14 bases between them. CDR3 length: 13 residues. Material: PBMCs from blood, obtained around 5 days after vaccination. The chain uses TRBV12-3 or TRBV12-4 and TRBJ2-1; D may be TRBD1 or TRBD2 (5 bases each). The sequence was obtained from a man between 50 and 59 years old who received an inactivated influenza vaccine. CDR3 amino acids: CASSPGTPPEQFF. Here the CDR3 DNA reads TGTGCCAGCAGTCCCGGGACCCCCCCTGAGCAGTTCTTC.